The source of this T cell receptor beta chain is a study of technical replicates of blood from a handful of donors. This clone occurred once. This table comes from immunoSEQ multiplex PCR, and its TCRdb copy is limited to in-frame clones, with some not included. Altogether 65,000 to 95,000 clones are present, around 97% being singletons, with the ten largest covering 0.18%. The sample was T cells isolated from PBMCs. The receptor's source is a human donor in good health.

The CDR3: CATSTYPSGGATEQFF. In DNA, the CDR3 is TGTGCCACCAGCACCTACCCAAGCGGGGGGGCGACTGAGCAGTTCTTC. V gene TRBV15 combines with J gene TRBJ2-1, with TRBD2 matching over 10 bases. The germline V gene encodes CDR1 LNHNV and CDR2 YYDKDF (reference sequence). The CDR3 has 16 amino acids. V shed 4 bases, J shed 9 bases, and the junction held 12 bases outside the gene matches.